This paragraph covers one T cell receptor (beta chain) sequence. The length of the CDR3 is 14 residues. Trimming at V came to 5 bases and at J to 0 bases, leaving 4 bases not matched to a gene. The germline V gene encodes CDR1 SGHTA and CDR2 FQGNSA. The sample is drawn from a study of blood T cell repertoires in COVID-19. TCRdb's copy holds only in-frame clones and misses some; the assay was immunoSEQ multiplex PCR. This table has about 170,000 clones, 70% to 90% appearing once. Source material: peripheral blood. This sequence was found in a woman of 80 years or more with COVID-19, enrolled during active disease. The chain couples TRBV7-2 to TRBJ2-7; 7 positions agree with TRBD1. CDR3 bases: TGTGCCAGCAGCCCGACAGGGAACTCCTACGAGCAGTACTTC. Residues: CASSPTGNSYEQYF.